The 3 T cell receptor beta chains in this list originate from one sample, sequenced in a study of glioma-infiltrating T cells. Using RNA template, CDR3s of TCR alpha and beta were amplified with iRepertoire arm-PCR. TCRdb independently ran MiXCR on the multiplex PCR reads; one entry per CDR3 protein. The data hold approximately 4,500 distinct CDR3 sequences, with less than 25% observed a single time. Specimen: glioma tissue, nonneoplastic brain tissue, or PBMCs (not recorded which). These receptors came from a human donor with low-grade glioma or glioblastoma, undergoing nonglioma brain surgery, or in good health (not recorded which).

By share, this clonotype counts as medium-sized. CDR3 sequence: CASSQDPIGLAHYNEQFF. The DNA of the CDR3 is TGCGCCAGCAGCCAAGACCCTATCGGGCTAGCTCACTACAATGAGCAGTTCTTC. This chain joins TRBV4-1 and TRBJ2-1; D may be TRBD2 (5 bases). This CDR3 is 18 amino acids long. The ends were cut back, 0 bases at V and 3 bases at J, with 18 bases in the middle. The germline CDR1 and CDR2 sequences are MGHRA and YSYEKL.

Relative to its sample, this clonotype is medium-sized. The chain links TRBV20-1 to TRBJ2-3; 7 bases are a match to TRBD1. The germline CDR1 and CDR2 sequences are DFQATT and SNEGSKA (reference sequence). The CDR3 covers 15 residues. The junction had 6 bases not matched to a gene; V was cut back by 3 bases and J by 0 bases. The CDR3 sequence is CSASDGQDSTDTQYF. The CDR3 DNA reads TGCAGTGCTAGTGACGGACAGGACAGCACAGATACGCAGTATTTT.

This clonotype ranks as medium-sized. V usage is TRBV7-9 and J usage is TRBJ1-1; D gene unclear. The CDR3 extends over 12 amino acids. The germline gives CDR1 SEHNR, CDR2 FQNEAQ (reference sequence). V was clipped by 4 bases and J by 6 bases, with 9 bases between them. The CDR3 bases are TGTGCCAGCAGCTCGGGATGGGCTGAAGCTTTCTTT. As protein: CASSSGWAEAFF.